The clone carrying this T cell receptor beta chain was recorded only once. The data were obtained in a study of memory CD4+ T cells and cytomegalovirus serostatus. Single viable CD3+CD4+CD8-CD45RO+ cells were sorted as the memory CD4+ T cells. Positive selection with CD4 microbeads enriched total CD4+ T cells. Sequenced by immunoSEQ multiplex PCR; TCRdb stores in-frame clones only, minus some. The sample lists some 50,000 clones; roughly 74% were seen once. This CDR3 is built from 13 residues. Per the germline V gene, CDR1 is ENHRY and CDR2 is SYGVKD. Trimming removed 3 bases at V and 3 bases at J, with 8 bases between.

The receptor comes from an adult in good health and CMV-seropositive. The chain has TRBV10-3 and TRBJ2-5; D uncertain. The sequenced sample consisted of memory CD4+ T cells from blood. The CDR3 reads CAISESLEETQYF. The DNA for the CDR3 is TGTGCCATCAGTGAATCGCTGGAAGAGACCCAGTACTTC.